Reported below is one T cell receptor (beta chain). The data derive from a study of T cells after yellow fever vaccination. The CDR3 has 17 amino acids. Trimming cost V 6 bases and J 0 bases, with 21 bases left between them. Germline lookup yields CDR1 MNHNS and CDR2 SASEGT. A process of 5'RACE template switching, which added a universal primer site and UMIs, was used to make TCR cDNA. A single record per CDR3 protein comes from TCRdb applying MiXCR to the 5' RACE reads. Of approximately 580,000 distinct CDR3 sequences detected, 17% appear once; the ten largest clones hold about 18%. The receptor's source is a young man who received the YFV17D yellow fever vaccine. The specimen comprised PBMCs, sampled 4 to 5 days after the first yellow fever vaccination. The chain couples TRBV6-1 to TRBJ2-7; D is perhaps TRBD1 or TRBD2 (5 bases each). Here the CDR3 DNA reads TGTGCCAGCAGCACTGCCGGGGCCATTGGCTACTCCTACGAGCAGTACGTC. Protein: CASSTAGAIGYSYEQYV.